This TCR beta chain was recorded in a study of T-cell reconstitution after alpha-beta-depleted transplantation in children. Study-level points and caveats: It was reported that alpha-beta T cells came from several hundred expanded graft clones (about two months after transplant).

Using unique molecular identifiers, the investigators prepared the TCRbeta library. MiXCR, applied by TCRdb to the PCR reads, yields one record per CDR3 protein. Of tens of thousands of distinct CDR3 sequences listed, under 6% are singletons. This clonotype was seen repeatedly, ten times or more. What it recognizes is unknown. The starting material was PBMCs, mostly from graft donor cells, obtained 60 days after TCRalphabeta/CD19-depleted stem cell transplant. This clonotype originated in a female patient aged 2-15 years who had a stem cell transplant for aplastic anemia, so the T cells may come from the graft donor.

CDR3 DNA sequence: TGTGCCAGCAGCTACTCGGGCTATAGCACAGATACGCAGTATTTT. Its translation is CASSYSGYSTDTQYF. The chain combines TRBV7-9 with TRBJ2-3; D unclear. V shed 4 bases and J shed 0 bases, with 11 bases lying between them. This CDR3 region has 15 residues. CDR1 and CDR2 (germline): SEHNR, FQNEAQ (reference sequence).